These 2 T cell receptor beta chains originate from one sample sequenced in a study of blood T cell repertoires in COVID-19. The method was immunoSEQ multiplex PCR; TCRdb's version includes in-frame clones alone and lacks a portion of them. The repertoire holds 380,000 or so clones, roughly 88% seen once, with about 0.89% in the top ten. The sample taken for sequencing was PBMCs or T cells enriched from blood (not recorded which). The receptors derive from a woman aged 30 to 39 with acute COVID-19.

The J gene is TRBJ1-1, the V gene TRBV10-2, with D possibly matching TRBD1 (5 bases). The length of the CDR3 is 15 residues. CDR1 is WSHSY, CDR2 SAAADI, per germline. Trimming took off 4 bases at V and 1 base at J, with 13 bases between the two ends. CDR3 nucleotides: TGCGCCAGCAGTGTACTGAGAACAGGGAACACTGAAGCTTTCTTT. It codes for CASSVLRTGNTEAFF.

The chain joins TRBV3-1 (or the pseudogene TRBV3-2) to TRBJ2-1; D is ambiguous. Trimming removed 2 bases at V and 15 bases at J, with 11 bases between. CDR1 is LGHDT and CDR2 is YNNKEL in the germline V gene (reference sequence). The CDR3 covers 11 residues. Written as DNA, the CDR3 is TGTGCCAGCAGCCAACTGGCGGCGTGGTTCTTC. Translated: CASSQLAAWFF.